This T cell receptor beta chain was sequenced for a study of blood T cell repertoires in COVID-19. About the study: Samples came from the United States, Italy and Spain, spanning acute and convalescent COVID-19. PBMCs, B-cell-depleted T cells, or T cells provided the cDNA or gDNA that made up the material.

Authors' processing steps: Reference gene primer amplification gave estimated nucleated cell counts. The assay was immunoSEQ multiplex PCR, and TCRdb's table has in-frame clones only and misses some. V and J calls and clone size are those listed in that table; D and trimming were worked out from the DNA. The sample has some 79,000 clones; roughly 90% are singletons. Germline assignment: CDR1 SGHTA and CDR2 FQGTGA. V shed 2 bases and J shed 3 bases, with 11 bases lying between them. There are 15 residues in the CDR3. The chain couples TRBV7-3 to TRBJ2-1; possible D gene TRBD1, 5 bases. Material: peripheral blood. The TCR comes from a man aged 65-85 years with active or convalescent COVID-19. This chain's CDR3 is CASSLGFTGYNEQFF. The DNA of the CDR3 is TGTGCCAGCAGCTTAGGGTTCACAGGCTACAATGAGCAGTTCTTC.